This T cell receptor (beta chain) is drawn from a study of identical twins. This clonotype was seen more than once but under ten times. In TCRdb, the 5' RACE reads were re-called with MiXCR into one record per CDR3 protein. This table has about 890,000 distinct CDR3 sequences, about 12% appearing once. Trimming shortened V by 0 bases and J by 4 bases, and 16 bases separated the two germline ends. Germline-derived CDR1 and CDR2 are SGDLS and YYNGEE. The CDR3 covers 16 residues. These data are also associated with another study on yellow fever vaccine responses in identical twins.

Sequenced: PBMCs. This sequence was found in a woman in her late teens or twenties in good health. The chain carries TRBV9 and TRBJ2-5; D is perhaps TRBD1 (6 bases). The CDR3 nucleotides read TGTGCCAGCAGCGTAGCGATGTGGACGGACAGAGAGACCCAGTACTTC. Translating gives CASSVAMWTDRETQYF.